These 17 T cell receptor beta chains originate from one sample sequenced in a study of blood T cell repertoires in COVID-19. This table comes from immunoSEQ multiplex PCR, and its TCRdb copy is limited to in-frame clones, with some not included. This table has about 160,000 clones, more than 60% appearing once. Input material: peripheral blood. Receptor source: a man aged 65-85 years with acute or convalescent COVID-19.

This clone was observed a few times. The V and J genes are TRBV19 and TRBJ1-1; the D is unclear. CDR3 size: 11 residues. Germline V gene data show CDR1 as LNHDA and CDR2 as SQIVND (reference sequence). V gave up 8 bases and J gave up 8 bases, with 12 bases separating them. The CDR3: CASEVLGEAFF. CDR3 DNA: TGTGCCAGTGAGGTACTTGGGGAAGCTTTCTTT.

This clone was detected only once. The CDR3 sequence is CASRGTESGGYTF. The CDR3 DNA reads TGTGCCAGCAGGGGGACAGAATCGGGAGGCTACACCTTC. The genes are TRBV12-3 or TRBV12-4 and TRBJ1-2; 7 bases are shared with TRBD1. CDR3 size: 13 residues. With V trimmed by 6 bases and J by 8 bases, 9 bases remained unmatched.

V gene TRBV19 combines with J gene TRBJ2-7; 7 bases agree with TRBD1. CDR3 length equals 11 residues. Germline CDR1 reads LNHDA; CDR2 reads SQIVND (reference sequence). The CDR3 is CATGTAYEQYF. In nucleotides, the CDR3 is TGTGCAACTGGGACAGCCTACGAGCAGTACTTC. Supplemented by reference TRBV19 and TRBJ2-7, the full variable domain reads DGGITQSPKYLFRKEGQNVTLSCEQNLNHDAMYWYRQDPGQGLRLIYYSQIVNDFQKGDIAEGYSVSREKKESFPLTVTSAQKNPTAFYLCATGTAYEQYFGPGTRLTVT.

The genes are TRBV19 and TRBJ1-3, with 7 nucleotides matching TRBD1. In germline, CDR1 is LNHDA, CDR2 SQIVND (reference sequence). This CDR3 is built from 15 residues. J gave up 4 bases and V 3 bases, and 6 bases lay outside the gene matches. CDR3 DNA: TGTGCCAGTAGTATGGGGACAGTGATCGGAAACACCATATATTTT. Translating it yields CASSMGTVIGNTIYF.

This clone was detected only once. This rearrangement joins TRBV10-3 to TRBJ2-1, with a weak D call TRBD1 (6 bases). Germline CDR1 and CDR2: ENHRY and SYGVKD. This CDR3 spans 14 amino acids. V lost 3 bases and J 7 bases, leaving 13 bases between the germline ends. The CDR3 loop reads CAISEPGQANEQFF. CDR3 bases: TGTGCCATCAGTGAACCGGGACAAGCGAATGAGCAGTTCTTC.

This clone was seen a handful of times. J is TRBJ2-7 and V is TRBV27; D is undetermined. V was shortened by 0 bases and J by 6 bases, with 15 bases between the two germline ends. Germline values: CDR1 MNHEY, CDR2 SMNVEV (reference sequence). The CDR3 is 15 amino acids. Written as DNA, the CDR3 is TGTGCCAGCAGTTTATCGGCGGTAGAGTCTACCGAGCAGTACTTC. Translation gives CASSLSAVESTEQYF.

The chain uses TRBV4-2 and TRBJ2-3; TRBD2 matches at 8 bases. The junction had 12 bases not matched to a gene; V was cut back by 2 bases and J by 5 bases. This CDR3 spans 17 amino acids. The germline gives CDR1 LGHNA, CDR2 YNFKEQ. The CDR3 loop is CASSQRTSSGAEDTQYF. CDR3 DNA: TGTGCCAGCAGCCAACGGACTAGCTCGGGAGCTGAAGATACGCAGTATTTT.

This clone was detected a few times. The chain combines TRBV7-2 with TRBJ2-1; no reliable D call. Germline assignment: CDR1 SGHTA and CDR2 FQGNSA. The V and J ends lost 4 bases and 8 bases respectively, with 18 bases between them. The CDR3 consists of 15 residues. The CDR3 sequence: CASSSETAESYEQFF. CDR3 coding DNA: TGTGCCAGCAGCTCCGAGACTGCAGAGAGTTATGAGCAGTTCTTC.

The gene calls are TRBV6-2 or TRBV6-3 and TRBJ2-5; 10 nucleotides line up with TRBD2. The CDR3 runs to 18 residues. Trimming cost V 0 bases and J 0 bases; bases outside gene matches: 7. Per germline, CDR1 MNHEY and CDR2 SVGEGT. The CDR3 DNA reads TGTGCCAGCAGTTACTCGATTCGGCTAGCGGGAGACCAAGAGACCCAGTACTTC. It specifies CASSYSIRLAGDQETQYF.

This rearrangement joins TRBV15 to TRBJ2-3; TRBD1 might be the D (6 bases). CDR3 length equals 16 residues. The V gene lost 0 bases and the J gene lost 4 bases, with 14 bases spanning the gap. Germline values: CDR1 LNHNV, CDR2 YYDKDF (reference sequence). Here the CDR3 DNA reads TGTGCCACCAGCAGAGATTGGGATACAGGGTCAGATACGCAGTATTTT. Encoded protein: CATSRDWDTGSDTQYF.

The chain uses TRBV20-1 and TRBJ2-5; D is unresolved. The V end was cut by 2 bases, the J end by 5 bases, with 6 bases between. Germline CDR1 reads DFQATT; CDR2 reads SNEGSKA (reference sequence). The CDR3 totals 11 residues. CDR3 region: CSARSLETQYF. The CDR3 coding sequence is TGCAGTGCTAGATCCCTCGAGACCCAGTACTTC.

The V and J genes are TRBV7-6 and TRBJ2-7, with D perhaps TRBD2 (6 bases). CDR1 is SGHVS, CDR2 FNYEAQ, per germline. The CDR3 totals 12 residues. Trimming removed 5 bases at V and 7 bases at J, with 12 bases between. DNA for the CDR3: TGTGCCAGCAGCCACCTTGGGAGGGAGCAGTACTTC. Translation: CASSHLGREQYF. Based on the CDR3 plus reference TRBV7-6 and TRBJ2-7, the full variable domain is GAGVSQSPRYKVTKRGQDVALRCDPISGHVSLYWYRQALGQGPEFLTYFNYEAQQDKSGLPNDRFSAERPEGSISTLTIQRTEQRDSAMYRCASSHLGREQYFGPGTRLTVT.

The CDR3 loop reads CASSLGAGTDTQYF. Here the CDR3 DNA reads TGTGCCAGCAGCTTAGGCGCGGGCACAGATACGCAGTATTTT. V gene TRBV11-3 combines with J gene TRBJ2-3; D ambiguous. The CDR3 spans 14 residues. CDR1 and CDR2 from the germline V gene are SGHNT and YENEEA. The V and J ends lost 1 base and 1 base respectively, with 6 bases between them.

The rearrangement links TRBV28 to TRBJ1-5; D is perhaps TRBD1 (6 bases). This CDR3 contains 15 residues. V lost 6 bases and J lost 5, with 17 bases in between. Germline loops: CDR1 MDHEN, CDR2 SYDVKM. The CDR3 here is CASSTTPRTDQPQHF. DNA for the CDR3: TGTGCCAGCAGCACCACCCCCCGGACAGATCAGCCCCAGCATTTT.

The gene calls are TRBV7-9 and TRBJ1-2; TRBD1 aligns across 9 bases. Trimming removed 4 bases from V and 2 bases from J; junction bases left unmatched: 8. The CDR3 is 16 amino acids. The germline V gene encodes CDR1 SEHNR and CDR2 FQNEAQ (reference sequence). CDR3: CASSSTRQGENYGYTF. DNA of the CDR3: TGTGCCAGCAGCTCCACTAGACAGGGGGAGAACTATGGCTACACCTTC. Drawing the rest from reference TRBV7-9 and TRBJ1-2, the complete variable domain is DTGVSQNPRHKITKRGQNVTFRCDPISEHNRLYWYRQTLGQGPEFLTYFQNEAQLEKSRLLSDRFSAERPKGSFSTLEIQRTEQGDSAMYLCASSSTRQGENYGYTFGSGTRLTVV.

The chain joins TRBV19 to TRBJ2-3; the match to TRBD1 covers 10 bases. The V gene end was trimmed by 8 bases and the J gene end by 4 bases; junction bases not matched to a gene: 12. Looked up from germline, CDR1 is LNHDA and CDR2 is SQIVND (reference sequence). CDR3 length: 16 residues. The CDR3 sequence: CASYLTGTGVPDTQYF. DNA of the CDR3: TGTGCCAGTTACCTAACCGGGACAGGGGTCCCAGATACGCAGTATTTT.

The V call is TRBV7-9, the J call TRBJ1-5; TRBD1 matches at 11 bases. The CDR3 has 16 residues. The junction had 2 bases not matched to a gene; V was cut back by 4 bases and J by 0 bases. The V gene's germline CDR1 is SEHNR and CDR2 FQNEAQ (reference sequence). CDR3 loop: CASSYGTGGSNQPQHF. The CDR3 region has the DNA TGTGCCAGCAGCTATGGGACAGGGGGTAGCAATCAGCCCCAGCATTTT.